This TCR beta chain was identified during a study of vaccination effects on CD4 cells after COVID-19. Before any sequencing was done, the ViraFEST assay used viral peptide pools to expand antigen-specific CD4+ T cells. After roughly 9 days in culture, the CD4+ T cells were isolated. As their vaccination, participants received two doses of either BNT162b2 or mRNA-1273. The CDR3 has 14 residues. Between the trimmed V and J ends, which lost 7 bases and 4 bases, there was a span of 14 bases. Germline V lookup: CDR1 MNHEY, CDR2 SVGAGI. Sequencing was performed with immunoSEQ multiplex PCR; in TCRdb, only in-frame clones are kept and a portion is missing. Of 20,000 to 30,000 clones listed, roughly 70% are singletons. This clone is labeled as medium-sized. Its antigen remains unknown.

V and J are TRBV6-5 and TRBJ1-5; D is perhaps TRBD1 (5 bases). This receptor was taken from a human donor who received a COVID-19 vaccine. Sequenced here: CD4+ T cells from PBMCs cultured with SARS-CoV-2 spike peptides, sampled after COVID-19 vaccination. In DNA, the CDR3 is TGTGCCAGCACTTCGGGGCAGGGTAATCAGCCCCAGCATTTT. This encodes CASTSGQGNQPQHF.